In its sample, the clone carrying this T cell receptor beta chain was seen a few times. Its specificity is unknown. The data belong to a study of T cell repertoires in cytomegalovirus infection. Study-level results: The ex vivo response was dominated by HLA-C-restricted CMV-specific TCR beta clonotypes.

Germline CDR1 is SGHDN and CDR2 is FVKESK. The CDR3 spans 13 residues. Trimming took off 1 base at V and 10 bases at J, with 11 bases between the two ends. TCRdb fed the reads into MiXCR, producing one record per CDR3 protein. The sample has some 300,000 distinct CDR3 sequences, about 9.1% seen once. This chain joins TRBV14 and TRBJ2-1; D not resolved. The specimen sequenced was PBMCs. The TCR comes from a human donor in good health (CMV status not recorded). Some clones in this sample may be carry-over from other donors' samples. The CDR3 DNA reads TGTGCCAGCAGCCAAGTTGGGGTGGGGGAGCAGTTCTTC. As protein: CASSQVGVGEQFF.